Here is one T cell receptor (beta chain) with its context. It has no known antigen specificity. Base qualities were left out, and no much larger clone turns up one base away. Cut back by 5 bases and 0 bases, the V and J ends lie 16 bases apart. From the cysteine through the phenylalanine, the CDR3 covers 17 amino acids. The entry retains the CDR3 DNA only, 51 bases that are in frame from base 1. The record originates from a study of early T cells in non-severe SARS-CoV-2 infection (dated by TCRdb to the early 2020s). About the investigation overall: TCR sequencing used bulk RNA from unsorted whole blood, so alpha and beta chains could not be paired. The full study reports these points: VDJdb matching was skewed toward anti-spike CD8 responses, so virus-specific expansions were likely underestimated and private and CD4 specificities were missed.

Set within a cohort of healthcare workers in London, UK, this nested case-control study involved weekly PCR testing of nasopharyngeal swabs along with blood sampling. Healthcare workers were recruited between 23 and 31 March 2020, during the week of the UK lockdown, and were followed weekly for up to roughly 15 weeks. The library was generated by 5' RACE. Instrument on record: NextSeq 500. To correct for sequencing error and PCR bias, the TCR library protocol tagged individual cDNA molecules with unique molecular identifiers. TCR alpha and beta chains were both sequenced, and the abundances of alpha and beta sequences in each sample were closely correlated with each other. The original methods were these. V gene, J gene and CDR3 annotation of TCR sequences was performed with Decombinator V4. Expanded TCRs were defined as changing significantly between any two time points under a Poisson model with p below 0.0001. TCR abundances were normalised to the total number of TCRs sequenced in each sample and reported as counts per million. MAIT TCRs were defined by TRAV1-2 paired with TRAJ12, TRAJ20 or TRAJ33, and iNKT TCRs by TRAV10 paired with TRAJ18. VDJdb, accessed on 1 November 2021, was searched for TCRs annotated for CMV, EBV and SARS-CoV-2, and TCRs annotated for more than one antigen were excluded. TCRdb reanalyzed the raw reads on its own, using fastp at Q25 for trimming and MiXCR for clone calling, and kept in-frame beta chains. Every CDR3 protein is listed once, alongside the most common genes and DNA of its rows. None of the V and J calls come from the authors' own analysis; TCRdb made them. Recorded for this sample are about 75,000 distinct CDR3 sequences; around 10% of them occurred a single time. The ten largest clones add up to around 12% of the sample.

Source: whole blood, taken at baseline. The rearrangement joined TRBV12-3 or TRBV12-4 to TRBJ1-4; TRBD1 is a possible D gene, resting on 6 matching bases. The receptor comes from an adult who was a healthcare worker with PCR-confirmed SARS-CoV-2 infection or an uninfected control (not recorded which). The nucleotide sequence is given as TGTGCCAGCAGTCGTACACAGGGTTCATCAACTAATGAAAAACTGTTTTTT. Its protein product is CASSRTQGSSTNEKLFF.